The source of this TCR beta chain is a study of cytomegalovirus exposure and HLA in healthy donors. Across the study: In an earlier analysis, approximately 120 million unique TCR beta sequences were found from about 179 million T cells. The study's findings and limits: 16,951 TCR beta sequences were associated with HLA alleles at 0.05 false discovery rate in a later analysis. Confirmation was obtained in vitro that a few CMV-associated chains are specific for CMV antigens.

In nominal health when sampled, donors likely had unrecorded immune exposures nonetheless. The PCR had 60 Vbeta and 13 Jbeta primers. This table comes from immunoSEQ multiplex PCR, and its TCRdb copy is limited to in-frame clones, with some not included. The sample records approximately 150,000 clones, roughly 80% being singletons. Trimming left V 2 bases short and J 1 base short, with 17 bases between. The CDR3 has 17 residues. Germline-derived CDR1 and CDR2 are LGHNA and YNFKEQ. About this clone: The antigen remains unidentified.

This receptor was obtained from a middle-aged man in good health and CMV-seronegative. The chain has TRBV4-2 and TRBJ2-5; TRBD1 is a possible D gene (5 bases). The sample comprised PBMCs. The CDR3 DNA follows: TGTGCCAGCAGCCAACAGTTGGTAGGGGCGAGCCAAGAGACCCAGTACTTC. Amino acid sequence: CASSQQLVGASQETQYF.